The 32 T cell receptor beta chains reported below all come from one sample, sequenced in a study of lymphopenia after photon versus proton radiotherapy (dated by TCRdb to between 2017 and 2020). Libraries came from the immunoSEQ multiplex PCR assay. Here the immuneACCESS table is served through TCRdb, limited to in-frame sequences with V and J called. Missing clones are a known gap in these copies; in checked studies unresolved V genes cover under half, and the rest lacks a known reason. For this sample the table gives about 40,000 clones, of which about 82% were detected only once. 10% of the sample is held by the ten biggest clonotypes. This material consisted of peripheral blood, taken from a patient treated with proton-based radiotherapy. All receptors come from an older woman with pancreatic cancer. Some clones in this sample may be carry-over from other donors' samples.

This chain connects TRBV5-8 to TRBJ1-5; D gene unclear. Trimming stripped 3 bases from V and 3 bases from J, with 10 bases between. Germline loops: CDR1 SGHTS, CDR2 YDEGEE. This CDR3 is built from 14 residues. The CDR3 loop reads CASSSGRNNQPQHF. As DNA, the CDR3 is TGTGCCAGCAGCTCTGGACGGAACAATCAGCCCCAGCATTTT.

Only a few counts were recorded for this clone. J is TRBJ2-1 and V is TRBV30; no definite D call. V dropped 4 bases and J dropped 6 bases, with 7 bases sitting between them. The CDR3 consists of 11 residues. Germline CDR1 reads GTSNPN; CDR2 reads SVGIG (reference sequence). The CDR3 coding sequence is TGTGCCTGGAAAAGGCCCAATGAGCAGTTCTTC. This sequence encodes CAWKRPNEQFF.

The chain links TRBV19 to TRBJ2-7; 12 nucleotides align to TRBD2. The trim removed 5 bases at V and 3 bases at J, leaving 5 bases unmatched. The V gene's germline CDR1 is LNHDA and CDR2 SQIVND (reference sequence). The CDR3 runs 15 residues. The CDR3 DNA is TGTGCCAGTAGTGAACAACTAGCGGGAGGCTACGAGCAGTACTTC. Residues: CASSEQLAGGYEQYF.

V is TRBV29-1 and J is TRBJ2-5; D uncertain. The J call may be wrong; the DNA end is better matched by TRBJ2-7. The CDR3 sequence is 13 residues long. Germline V gives CDR1 SQVTM, CDR2 ANQGSEA. Here the CDR3 reads CSAELAPGNEQYF. The CDR3 DNA follows: TGCAGCGCTGAGTTAGCACCTGGCAACGAGCAGTACTTC.

This clone turned up a few times. This chain uses TRBV6-5 with TRBJ1-2, with TRBD1 matching 8 bases. Germline V gives CDR1 MNHEY, CDR2 SVGAGI. The CDR3 is 15 amino acids. V lost 5 bases to trimming and J lost 7 bases; unmatched junction nucleotides: 12. The CDR3 protein is CASSRDRRFDRGYTF. The DNA for the CDR3 is TGTGCCAGCAGTCGGGACAGGAGATTTGATCGTGGCTACACCTTC.

The V gene is TRBV6-1, the J gene TRBJ1-1; D ambiguous. Germline values: CDR1 MNHNS, CDR2 SASEGT. V shed 8 bases and J shed 0 bases, with 10 bases lying between them. The CDR3 is 13 amino acids. The CDR3 DNA is TGTGCCAGCCGACTAAATATGAACACTGAAGCTTTCTTT. Residues: CASRLNMNTEAFF.

This chain connects TRBV10-2 to TRBJ1-2, with 9 nucleotides matching TRBD1. Germline V lookup: CDR1 WSHSY, CDR2 SAAADI. The CDR3 runs to 15 residues. V trimming: 6 bases; J trimming: 4 bases; junction bases outside the gene matches: 9. The CDR3 DNA reads as TGCGCCAGCAGCGGGACAGGGCCTTTTACCTATGGCTACACCTTC. Translation gives CASSGTGPFTYGYTF.

The V call is TRBV11-2, the J call TRBJ2-1; D remains unclear. Germline CDR1 and CDR2: SGHAT and FQNNGV. This CDR3 region has 14 residues. Trimming stripped 3 bases from V and 5 bases from J, with 11 bases between. CDR3 nucleotides: TGTGCCAGCAGCTTCTTTCCGACGGACAATGAGCAGTTCTTC. Its translation is CASSFFPTDNEQFF.

This chain uses TRBV29-1 with TRBJ1-1, with no clear D. Germline values: CDR1 SQVTM, CDR2 ANQGSEA. V lost 5 bases, J lost 2 bases, and 12 bases lay in between. The CDR3 has 13 residues. For the CDR3, the DNA is TGCAGCGTTATCCCCAAGGAAAACACTGAAGCTTTCTTT. It specifies CSVIPKENTEAFF.

The chain recombines TRBV30 with TRBJ2-1, with TRBD2 matching 12 bases. Germline V gives CDR1 GTSNPN, CDR2 SVGIG (reference sequence). The ends lost 1 base at V and 2 bases at J; junction bases unmatched: 12. The CDR3 length is 19 residues. The CDR3 nucleotides read TGTGCCTGGAGTGGCATGAGGACTAGCGGGATAGGCGCCTACAATGAGCAGTTCTTC. Translated, it gives CAWSGMRTSGIGAYNEQFF.

This rearrangement joins TRBV10-3 to TRBJ1-1, with D hard to call. The V end lost 3 bases, the J end lost 2 bases, and 10 bases lay between the germline ends. The CDR3 is made up of 14 amino acids. Germline CDR1 and CDR2: ENHRY and SYGVKD. The CDR3 DNA reads as TGTGCCATCAGTGAATTAGGGTCAAACACTGAAGCTTTCTTT. Protein sequence: CAISELGSNTEAFF.

In its sample, this clone was seen a few times. The rearrangement joins TRBV6-5 to TRBJ1-2; 7 nucleotides agree with TRBD1. Germline lookup yields CDR1 MNHEY and CDR2 SVGAGI. CDR3 length: 14 amino acids. V was pared by 5 bases and J by 7 bases, with 10 bases of the junction left unmatched. For the CDR3, the DNA is TGTGCCAGCAGTCCTCAGGGGGGAAGTGGTGGCTACACCTTC. It specifies CASSPQGGSGGYTF.

This sequence joins TRBV28 and TRBJ2-1; the D call may be TRBD1 or TRBD2 (5 bases each). CDR3 size: 16 residues. Germline-derived CDR1 and CDR2 are MDHEN and SYDVKM. V was clipped by 2 bases and J by 6 bases, with 17 bases between them. Written as DNA, the CDR3 is TGTGCCAGCAGTTTAATTGCGCAGGGTCGGGGCAATGAGCAGTTCTTC. It translates to CASSLIAQGRGNEQFF. The entire variable domain, with the rest obtained from reference TRBV28 and TRBJ2-1, is as follows: DVKVTQSSRYLVKRTGEKVFLECVQDMDHENMFWYRQDPGLGLRLIYFSYDVKMKEKGDIPEGYSVSREKKERFSLILESASTNQTSMYLCASSLIAQGRGNEQFFGPGTRLTVL.

CDR3 nucleotide sequence: TGCGCCAGCAGCCAGGCTACAGGGGTTGCGCAGTATTTT. This encodes CASSQATGVAQYF. V gene TRBV4-1 combines with J gene TRBJ2-3, with TRBD1 matching over 7 bases. This CDR3 comprises 13 residues. Germline CDR1 reads MGHRA; CDR2 reads YSYEKL. V dropped 3 bases and J dropped 10; count of bases not matched to a gene: 7.

The chain combines TRBV19 with TRBJ1-6; 7 bases match TRBD1. The CDR3 consists of 15 residues. Germline V CDR1 and CDR2: LNHDA, SQIVND (reference sequence). The J segment lost 9 bases and the V segment lost 3 bases, leaving 8 bases of the junction unmatched. The CDR3 loop reads CASSMFGDRASPLHF. The CDR3 DNA reads as TGTGCCAGTAGTATGTTTGGGGACAGAGCTTCACCCCTCCACTTT.

This clone was counted a single time. This CDR3 is CASSGDRGNTEAFF. For the CDR3, the DNA is TGTGCCAGCAGTGGTGACAGGGGAAACACTGAAGCTTTCTTT. The rearrangement uses TRBV2 and TRBJ1-1; 8 nucleotides line up with TRBD1. The CDR3 covers 14 residues. V shed 4 bases, J shed 2 bases, and the junction held 3 bases outside the gene matches. From germline, CDR1 is SNHLY and CDR2 FYNNEI.

The V call is TRBV18, the J call TRBJ2-1; D perhaps matches TRBD1 (6 bases). Germline loops: CDR1 KGHSH, CDR2 LQKENI. V was pared by 5 bases and J by 1 base, with 12 bases between. The CDR3 is 15 amino acids. In DNA, the CDR3 is TGTGCCAGCTCAAAATCGCAGGGGTCCTACAATGAGCAGTTCTTC. As protein: CASSKSQGSYNEQFF.

This chain's CDR3 is CASSSYLAGAGTDTQYF. The CDR3 bases are TGTGCCAGCAGCTCGTATCTAGCGGGAGCAGGGACAGATACGCAGTATTTT. The chain carries TRBV7-9 and TRBJ2-3, with 10 positions matching TRBD2. CDR3 length: 17 residues. From germline, CDR1 is SEHNR and CDR2 FQNEAQ (reference sequence). J lost 3 bases, V lost 4 bases, and 10 bases had no gene match.

This chain joins TRBV5-4 and TRBJ2-7, with 7 bases fitting TRBD1. The V and J ends lost 5 bases and 1 base, in that order; junction bases with no gene match: 12. CDR1 and CDR2 (germline): SGHNT, YYREEE (reference sequence). The CDR3 is 16 residues long. CDR3 coding DNA: TGTGCCAGCAGTCCCGACAGGGCCTCCGCGTCCTACGAGCAGTACTTC. Encoded protein: CASSPDRASASYEQYF.

CDR3 loop: CASSIRDRWVSNQPQHF. As DNA, the CDR3 is TGTGCCAGTAGTATCCGGGACAGATGGGTGAGCAATCAGCCCCAGCATTTT. The chain carries TRBV19 and TRBJ1-5, with 7 positions matching TRBD1. The CDR3 has 17 amino acids. V was pared by 3 bases and J by 1 base, with 9 bases of the junction left unmatched. Germline V lookup: CDR1 LNHDA, CDR2 SQIVND (reference sequence).

This chain links TRBV4-3 with TRBJ1-1, with D possibly matching TRBD1 (5 bases). The germline CDR1 and CDR2 sequences are LGHNA and YSLEER. The CDR3 length is 15 residues. Trimming removed 0 bases at V and 0 bases at J, with 8 bases between. CDR3 in DNA: TGCGCCAGCAGCCAAGAGGGACGGATGAACACTGAAGCTTTCTTT. Its protein is CASSQEGRMNTEAFF.

The chain carries TRBV25-1 and TRBJ2-1; TRBD2 aligns across 12 bases. The J segment lost 6 bases and the V segment lost 4 bases, leaving 1 base of the junction unmatched. Per the germline V gene, CDR1 is MGHDK and CDR2 is SYGVNS. This CDR3 comprises 14 residues. The CDR3 here is CASSGTSGTNEQFF. The DNA of the CDR3 is TGTGCCAGCAGTGGGACTAGCGGGACCAATGAGCAGTTCTTC.

The chain uses TRBV19 and TRBJ1-2, with TRBD1 matching over 8 bases. CDR3 length: 15 residues. The ends lost 5 bases at V and 4 bases at J; junction bases unmatched: 9. From germline, CDR1 is LNHDA and CDR2 SQIVND (reference sequence). The CDR3 DNA follows: TGTGCCAGTAGTCCCCACGGGACAGGTGCCTATGGCTACACCTTC. Its protein product is CASSPHGTGAYGYTF.

The chain couples TRBV7-2 to TRBJ2-5; D gene ambiguous. CDR1 SGHTA and CDR2 FQGNSA come from the germline V gene. The V and J ends lost 2 bases and 4 bases respectively, with 5 bases between them. CDR3 length: 12 amino acids. The CDR3 DNA reads TGTGCCAGCAGCTTAAGTGCAGAGACCCAGTACTTC. Encoded protein: CASSLSAETQYF.

The rearrangement joins TRBV27 to TRBJ2-7; tentatively, D is TRBD2 (6 bases). CDR1 MNHEY and CDR2 SMNVEV come from the germline V gene (reference sequence). V gave up 0 bases and J gave up 0 bases, with 9 bases separating them. The CDR3 has 15 residues. The CDR3 spells CASSLSKGGSYEQYF. Written as DNA, the CDR3 is TGTGCCAGCAGTTTATCGAAGGGAGGCTCCTACGAGCAGTACTTC.

The chain links TRBV27 to TRBJ2-2, with 12 bases matching TRBD2. Per the germline V gene, CDR1 is MNHEY and CDR2 is SMNVEV (reference sequence). This CDR3 is built from 16 residues. With V trimmed by 6 bases and J by 7 bases, 9 bases remained unmatched. The CDR3 reads CASRDLAGGRDGELFF. CDR3 in DNA: TGTGCCAGCAGGGATCTAGCGGGAGGGCGAGACGGGGAGCTGTTTTTT.

The chain uses TRBV6-6 and TRBJ2-1; D gene uncertain. Trimming took 1 base from V and 9 from J, leaving 4 bases between them. Germline lookup yields CDR1 MNHNY and CDR2 SVGAGI (reference sequence). The CDR3 consists of 11 residues. The CDR3 DNA sequence: TGTGCCAGCAGTTACTATACTGAGCAGTTCTTC. Translated, it gives CASSYYTEQFF.

The gene calls are TRBV5-1 and TRBJ1-1; D is unresolved. The CDR3 contains 16 residues. Looked up from germline, CDR1 is SGHRS and CDR2 is YFSETQ. Deletions cut 0 bases from V and 4 bases from J, with 16 bases between. In DNA form, the CDR3 reads TGCGCCAGCAGCTTGGACCGGCTAAATTGGGGCACTGAAGCTTTCTTT. Translation: CASSLDRLNWGTEAFF.

The CDR3 here is CASSVALAYNEQFF. The CDR3 region has the DNA TGTGCCAGCAGCGTAGCTCTAGCTTACAATGAGCAGTTCTTC. This chain links TRBV9 with TRBJ2-1, with TRBD2 as a possible D gene (5 bases). Per germline, CDR1 SGDLS and CDR2 YYNGEE. The CDR3 has 14 amino acids. Trimming removed 0 bases at V and 4 bases at J, with 8 bases between.

The genes are TRBV11-2 and TRBJ2-7; 8 bases line up with TRBD2. CDR1 is SGHAT, CDR2 FQNNGV, per germline. There are 13 residues in the CDR3. V was clipped by 5 bases and J by 5 bases; unmatched bases: 5. CDR3 amino acids: CASSPGGYNEQYF. The CDR3 DNA reads TGTGCCAGCAGCCCGGGGGGGTACAACGAGCAGTACTTC.

V and J are TRBV29-1 and TRBJ1-2; D is ambiguous. Trimming shortened V by 1 base and J by 0 bases, and 9 bases separated the two germline ends. The CDR3 is made up of 14 amino acids. CDR1 is SQVTM, CDR2 ANQGSEA, per germline. The CDR3 DNA follows: TGCAGCGTTGAAGCCGCGTCAGCTAACTATGGCTACACCTTC. Amino acid sequence: CSVEAASANYGYTF.

This sequence joins TRBV11-2 and TRBJ2-7; 12 bases fit TRBD2. The germline V gene has CDR1 SGHAT and CDR2 FQNNGV. The CDR3 has 15 residues. After removal of 3 bases from V and 2 bases from J, the junction contained 2 bases not matched to a gene. For the CDR3, the DNA is TGTGCCAGCAGCTTTCTAGCGGGAGGGACCTACGAGCAGTACTTC. Encoded protein: CASSFLAGGTYEQYF. The variable domain in full, completed from reference TRBV11-2 and TRBJ2-7, reads EAGVAQSPRYKIIEKRQSVAFWCNPISGHATLYWYQQILGQGPKLLIQFQNNGVVDDSQLPKDRFSAERLKGVDSTLKIQPAKLEDSAVYLCASSFLAGGTYEQYFGPGTRLTVT.